A selection of T cell receptor beta chains follows, all from one sample in a study of blood T cells in healthy people across ages. TCRdb itself ran the 5' RACE reads through MiXCR, one entry per CDR3 protein. Of 1.2 million to 1.5 million distinct CDR3 sequences listed, around 39% are singletons. Sequencing used blood. The receptor set was obtained from a woman between 18 and 29 years old in good health. CDR3s include the opening cysteine and the closing phenylalanine or tryptophan. D genes are given only for firm matches. Clone size is not always given. Where it is, it says once, few, many or a class for expanded clones.

.	10	.	TRBV20-1	TRBJ1-2	TGCCTAACATATAACTATGGCTACACCTTC	CLTYNYGYTF
.	16	.	TRBV4-1	TRBJ2-1	TGCGCCAGCAGCCAAGAGGGGACACCACCCTACAATGAGCAGTTCTTC	CASSQEGTPPYNEQFF
.	16	once	TRBV28	TRBJ2-5	TGTGCCAGCAGTTTCTTGAATGGTGGGGCCCAAGAGACCCAGTACTTC	CASSFLNGGAQETQYF
.	16	.	TRBV7-2	TRBJ2-2	TGTACCAGCAGCCCTTCGATTAGGGGTACCACCGGGGAGCTGTTTTTT	CTSSPSIRGTTGELFF
TRBD1	15	.	TRBV2	TRBJ2-7	TGTGCCAGCAGCCGACCACAGGGACAGAACTACGAGCAGTACTTC	CASSRPQGQNYEQYF
.	12	many	TRBV29-1	TRBJ2-1	TGCAGCGGGCTAAGCTCCTACAATGAGCAGTTCTTC	CSGLSSYNEQFF
.	15	.	TRBV5-1	TRBJ2-7	TGCGCCAGCAGCTTGGCTCTGGACACCGCCTACGAGCAGTACTTC	CASSLALDTAYEQYF
.	12	.	TRBV12-3/TRBV12-4	TRBJ2-7	TGTGCCAGCAGTTTAGTCGGCCTCGAGCAGTACTTC	CASSLVGLEQYF
.	15	.	TRBV7-2	TRBJ2-2	TGTGCCAGCAGCTTAAGTTTGGGGGACACCGGGGAGCTGTTTTTT	CASSLSLGDTGELFF
TRBD1	14	.	TRBV10-3	TRBJ2-7	TGTGCCACCAGTGAGTCGGGGACAGCTTACGAGCAGTACTTC	CATSESGTAYEQYF
.	15	.	TRBV7-9	TRBJ1-1	TGTGCCAGCACTAGTCAGGCCCCGGGGGGGACTGAAGCTTTCTTT	CASTSQAPGGTEAFF
.	13	many	TRBV10-2	TRBJ1-5	TGCGCCAGCAGTGCCTCGGAGAATCAGCCCCAGCATTTT	CASSASENQPQHF
.	13	.	TRBV2	TRBJ2-1	TGTGCCAGCGGTGTGGTAGAACAAAGTGAGCAGTTCTTC	CASGVVEQSEQFF
.	15	.	TRBV6-5	TRBJ2-6	TGTGCCAGCAGTTACACAGATCCTGGGGCCAACGTCCTGACTTTT	CASSYTDPGANVLTF
.	15	few	TRBV5-1	TRBJ2-1	TGCGCCAGCAGCTTCGCATGGAGCTCCTACAATGAGCAGTTCTTC	CASSFAWSSYNEQFF
.	11	.	TRBV19	TRBJ1-1	TGTGCCAGTAATTGGGACACTGAAGCTTTCTTT	CASNWDTEAFF
.	15	.	TRBV7-9	TRBJ2-5	TGTGCCAGCAGCTTGGGTGGAGGGGGCATAAAGACCCAGTACTTC	CASSLGGGGIKTQYF
.	13	.	TRBV29-1	TRBJ1-1	TGCAGCGTTGAGCGACACTTGAACACTGAAGCTTTCTTT	CSVERHLNTEAFF
TRBD2	17	.	TRBV14	TRBJ2-7	TGTGCCAGCAGCCAAGAGGCAGGACTAGCGGTATTGGGCGAGCAGTACTTC	CASSQEAGLAVLGEQYF
TRBD1	15	.	TRBV4-1	TRBJ1-4	TGCGCCAGCAGCCGCGACGGGACAGGGGGCAGGCGACTGTTTTTT	CASSRDGTGGRRLFF
TRBD2	17	.	TRBV20-1	TRBJ2-1	TGCAGTGCTAGAGGTGCTAGCGGGGGGATTCGCTACAATGAGCAGTTCTTC	CSARGASGGIRYNEQFF
TRBD1	15	few	TRBV7-6	TRBJ1-2	TGTGCCAGCAGCTTAGGGACAGGGGGCTCACGGGGCTACACCTTC	CASSLGTGGSRGYTF
.	15	.	TRBV25-1	TRBJ1-6	TGTGCCAGCAGGGGTCTCAACTCCTATAATTCACCCTTCCACTTT	CASRGLNSYNSPFHF
.	16	.	TRBV20-1	TRBJ1-6	TGCAGTGTTAGAGTAGGGGGGTCCAGTTTGGATTCACCCCTCCACTTT	CSVRVGGSSLDSPLHF
TRBD2	14	few	TRBV6-6	TRBJ2-3	TGTGCCAGCAGGGTGGCGGGAGAATTAGATACGCAGTATTTT	CASRVAGELDTQYF
.	15	.	TRBV20-1	TRBJ2-5	TGCAGTGCTAGAGTGTCCCTGAACAGGGTAGAGACCCAGTACTTC	CSARVSLNRVETQYF